This T cell receptor beta chain was documented in a study of CD8 T cells in Susac syndrome. Germline loops: CDR1 SGHTA, CDR2 FQGTGA. V gave up 1 base and J gave up 2 bases, with 7 bases separating them. CDR3 length: 14 amino acids. As to this clonotype: Its matching antigen is unknown.

An input of about 0.5 to 1 ug of RNA was subjected to reverse transcription using random hexamers. Each CDR3 protein is one row after TCRdb ran MiXCR on the immunoSEQ multiplex PCR reads. The sample holds some 150,000 distinct CDR3 sequences, approximately 95% seen once. Study conclusions and caveats: None of the CD4+ T cell repertoires in Susac syndrome showed clonal expansion.

This chain joins TRBV7-3 and TRBJ2-3; no clear D gene. Sequenced sample: CD4+ T cells from PBMCs. The sequence was collected from a human donor with Susac syndrome. The CDR3 loop reads CASSLNLLTDTQYF. Written as DNA, the CDR3 is TGTGCCAGCAGCTTAAATTTGCTCACAGATACGCAGTATTTT.